This T cell receptor (beta chain) was captured by sequencing in a study of T cell responses to AZD1222 COVID-19 vaccine. Whole-study findings and limits: Sampled repertoires all dated from after the peak T cell response.

Method: immunoSEQ multiplex PCR; TCRdb's copy keeps in-frame clones and lacks some. Among 150,000 or so clones listed, 85% to 95% were seen once. Remarks on this clone: Its antigen is not identified.

The sequencing used peripheral blood, collected 28 days after the second AZD1222 dose. The receptor was derived from an adult who received the AZD1222 COVID-19 vaccine.

The CDR3: CASSLGGRGYTF. The DNA for the CDR3 is TGTGCCAGCAGTTTAGGAGGTCGCGGCTACACCTTC. The rearrangement links TRBV28 to TRBJ1-2; D is unclear. CDR1 and CDR2 from the germline V gene are MDHEN and SYDVKM. The CDR3 sequence is 12 residues long. V was cut by 2 bases and J by 8 bases, with 9 bases left in between.